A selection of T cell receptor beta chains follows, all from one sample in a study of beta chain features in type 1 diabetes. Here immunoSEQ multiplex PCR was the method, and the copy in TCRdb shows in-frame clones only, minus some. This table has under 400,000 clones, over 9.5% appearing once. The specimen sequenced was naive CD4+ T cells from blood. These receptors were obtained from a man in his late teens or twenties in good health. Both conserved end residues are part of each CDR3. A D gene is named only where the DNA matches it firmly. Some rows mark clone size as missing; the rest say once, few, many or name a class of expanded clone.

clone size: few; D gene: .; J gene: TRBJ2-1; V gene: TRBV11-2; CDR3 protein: CASSLVWTRVDEQFF; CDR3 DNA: TGTGCCAGCAGCTTAGTATGGACCAGGGTCGATGAGCAGTTCTTC
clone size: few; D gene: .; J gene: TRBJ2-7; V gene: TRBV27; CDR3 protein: CASSFMGGTYEQYF; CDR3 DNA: TGTGCCAGCAGTTTTATGGGCGGGACCTACGAGCAGTACTTC
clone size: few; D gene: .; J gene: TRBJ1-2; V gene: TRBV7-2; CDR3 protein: CASSLASQRGYTF; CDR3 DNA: TGTGCCAGCAGCTTAGCGTCACAGCGGGGCTACACCTTC
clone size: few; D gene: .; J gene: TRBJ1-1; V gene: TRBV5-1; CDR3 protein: CASSAFLQTPEAFF; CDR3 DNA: TGCGCCAGCAGCGCCTTCCTACAGACCCCTGAAGCTTTCTTT
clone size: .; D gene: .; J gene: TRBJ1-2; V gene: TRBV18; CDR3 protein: CASSPPTNYGYTF; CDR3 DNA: TGTGCCAGCTCACCACCGACAAACTATGGCTACACCTTC
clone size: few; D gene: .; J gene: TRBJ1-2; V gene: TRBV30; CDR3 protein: CAWSGGGGYTF; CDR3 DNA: TGTGCCTGGAGTGGGGGGGGAGGCTACACCTTC
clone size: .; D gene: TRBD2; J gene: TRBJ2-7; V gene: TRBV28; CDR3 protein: CASSLGTSGTYEQYF; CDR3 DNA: TGTGCCAGCAGTTTAGGGACTAGCGGGACCTACGAGCAGTACTTC
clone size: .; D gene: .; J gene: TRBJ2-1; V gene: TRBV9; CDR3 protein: CASSGYRVNEQFF; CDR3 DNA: TGTGCCAGCAGCGGGTACAGGGTCAATGAGCAGTTCTTC
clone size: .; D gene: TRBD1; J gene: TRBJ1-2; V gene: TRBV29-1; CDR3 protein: CSKQGADGYTF; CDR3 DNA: TGCAGCAAGCAGGGGGCAGACGGCTACACCTTC
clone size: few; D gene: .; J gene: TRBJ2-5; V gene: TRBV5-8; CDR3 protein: CASSPRLLETQYF; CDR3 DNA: TGTGCCAGCAGCCCCCGACTATTAGAGACCCAGTACTTC
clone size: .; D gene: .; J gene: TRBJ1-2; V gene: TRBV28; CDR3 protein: CASYRVTNYGYTF; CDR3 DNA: TGTGCCTCTTACAGGGTTACTAACTATGGCTACACCTTC
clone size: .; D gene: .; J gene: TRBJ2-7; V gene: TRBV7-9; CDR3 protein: CASSLYGSRGYEQYF; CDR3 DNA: TGTGCCAGCAGCTTATACGGCAGTCGGGGGTACGAGCAGTACTTC
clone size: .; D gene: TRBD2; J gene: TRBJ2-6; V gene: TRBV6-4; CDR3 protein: CASSWGGSGANVLTF; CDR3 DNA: TGTGCCAGCAGTTGGGGAGGGTCCGGGGCCAACGTCCTGACTTTC
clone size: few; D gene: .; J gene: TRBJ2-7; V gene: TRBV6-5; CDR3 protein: CASRRGREQYF; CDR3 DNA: TGTGCCAGTAGGAGGGGGCGCGAGCAGTACTTC
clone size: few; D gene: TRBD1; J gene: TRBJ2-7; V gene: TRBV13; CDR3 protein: CASSSIQGAHEQYF; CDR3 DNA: TGTGCCAGCAGCTCCATTCAGGGGGCCCACGAGCAGTACTTC
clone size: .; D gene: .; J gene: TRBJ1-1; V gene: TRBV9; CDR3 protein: CASSVAGFMNTEAFF; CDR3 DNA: TGTGCCAGCAGCGTAGCAGGATTCATGAACACTGAAGCTTTCTTT
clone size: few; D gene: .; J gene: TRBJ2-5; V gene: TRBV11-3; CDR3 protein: CASSQGGETQYF; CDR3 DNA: TGTGCCAGCAGCCAAGGGGGAGAGACCCAGTACTTC
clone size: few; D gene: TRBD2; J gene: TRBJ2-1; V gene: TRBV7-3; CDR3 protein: CASSLQAGGHNEQFF; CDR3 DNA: TGTGCCAGCAGCTTGCAAGCGGGAGGGCACAATGAGCAGTTCTTC
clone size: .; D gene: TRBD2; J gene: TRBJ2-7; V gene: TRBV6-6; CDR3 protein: CASSLAGGLNTLRGF; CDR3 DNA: TGTGCCAGCAGTTTAGCGGGAGGGCTCAATACGCTCCGGGGCTTC
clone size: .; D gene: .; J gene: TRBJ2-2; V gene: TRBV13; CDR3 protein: CASSLEGRWNTGELFF; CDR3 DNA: TGTGCCAGCAGCTTAGAAGGGAGGTGGAACACCGGGGAGCTGTTTTTT
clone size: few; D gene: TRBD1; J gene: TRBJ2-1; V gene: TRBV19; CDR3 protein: CASSLNRGSNEQFF; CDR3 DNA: TGTGCCAGTAGTCTCAACAGGGGCAGCAATGAGCAGTTCTTC
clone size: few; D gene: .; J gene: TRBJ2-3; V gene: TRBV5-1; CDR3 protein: CASSLAITSTDTQYF; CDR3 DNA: TGCGCCAGCAGCTTGGCGATAACTAGCACAGATACGCAGTATTTT
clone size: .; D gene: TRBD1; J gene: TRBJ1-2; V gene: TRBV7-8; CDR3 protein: CASSPTSGTGFCTF; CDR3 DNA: TGTGCCAGCAGCCCAACCTCCGGGACAGGTTTCTGCACCTTC
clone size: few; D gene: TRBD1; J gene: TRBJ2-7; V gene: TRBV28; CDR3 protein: CASRPGQGLSWSYEQYF; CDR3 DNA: TGTGCCAGCAGACCGGGACAGGGATTGTCGTGGTCCTACGAGCAGTACTTC
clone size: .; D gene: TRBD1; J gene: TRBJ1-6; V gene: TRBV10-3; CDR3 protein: CAMRGQGDSPLHF; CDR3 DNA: TGTGCCATGCGTGGACAGGGAGATTCACCCCTCCACTTT
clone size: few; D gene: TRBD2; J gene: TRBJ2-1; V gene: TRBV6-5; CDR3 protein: CASTPPGREEQFF; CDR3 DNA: TGTGCCAGCACCCCACCGGGGCGGGAGGAGCAGTTCTTC
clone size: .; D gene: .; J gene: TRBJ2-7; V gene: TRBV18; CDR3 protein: CASSPTTPGTYEQYF; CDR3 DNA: TGTGCCAGCTCACCTACGACTCCGGGTACCTACGAGCAGTACTTC
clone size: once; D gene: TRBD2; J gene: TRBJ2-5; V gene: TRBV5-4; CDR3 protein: CASSLGGASGGAGTQYF; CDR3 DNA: TGTGCCAGCAGCCTGGGTGGGGCTAGCGGGGGCGCGGGGACCCAGTACTTC
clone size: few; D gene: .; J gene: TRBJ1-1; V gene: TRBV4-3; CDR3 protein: CASSSHRANTEAFF; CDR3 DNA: TGCGCCAGCAGCTCCCACAGGGCGAACACTGAAGCTTTCTTT
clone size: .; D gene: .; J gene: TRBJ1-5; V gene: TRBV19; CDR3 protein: CASSIAELQPQHF; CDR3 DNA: TGTGCCAGTAGTATAGCCGAGCTCCAGCCCCAGCATTTT
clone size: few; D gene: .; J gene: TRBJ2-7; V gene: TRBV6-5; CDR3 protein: CASSYSTPSISYEQYF; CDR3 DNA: TGTGCCAGCAGTTACTCGACTCCCAGCATCTCCTACGAGCAGTACTTC
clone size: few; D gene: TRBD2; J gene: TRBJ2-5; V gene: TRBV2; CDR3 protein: CASSRSGGTQETQYF; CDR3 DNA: TGTGCCAGCAGTCGTAGCGGGGGTACCCAAGAGACCCAGTACTTC
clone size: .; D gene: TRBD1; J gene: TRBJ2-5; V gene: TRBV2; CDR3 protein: CASSGQGGETQYF; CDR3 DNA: TGTGCCAGCAGTGGACAGGGTGGAGAGACCCAGTACTTC
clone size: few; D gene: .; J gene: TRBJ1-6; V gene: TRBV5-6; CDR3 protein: CASSLAGFSPLHF; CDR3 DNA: TGTGCCAGCAGCTTGGCAGGGTTCTCACCCCTCCACTTT
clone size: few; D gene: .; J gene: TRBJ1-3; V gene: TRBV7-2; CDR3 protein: CASSLVGGSGNTIYF; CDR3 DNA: TGTGCCAGCAGCTTAGTGGGAGGCTCTGGAAACACCATATATTTT
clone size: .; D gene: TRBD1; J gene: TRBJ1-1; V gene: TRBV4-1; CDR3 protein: CASSQVGQGNTEAFF; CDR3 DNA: TGCGCCAGCAGCCAGGTGGGACAGGGAAACACTGAAGCTTTCTTT
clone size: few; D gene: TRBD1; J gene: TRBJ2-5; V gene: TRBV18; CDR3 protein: CASSPTGTGETQYF; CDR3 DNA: TGTGCCAGCTCACCTACCGGGACAGGGGAGACCCAGTACTTC
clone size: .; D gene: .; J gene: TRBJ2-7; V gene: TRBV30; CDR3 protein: CAWSDLVREQYF; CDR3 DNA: TGTGCCTGGAGTGATTTGGTGCGGGAGCAGTACTTC
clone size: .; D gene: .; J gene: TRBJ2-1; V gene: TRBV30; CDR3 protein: CAWSFGGSSYNEQFF; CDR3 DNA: TGTGCCTGGAGTTTTGGGGGGTCATCCTACAATGAGCAGTTCTTC
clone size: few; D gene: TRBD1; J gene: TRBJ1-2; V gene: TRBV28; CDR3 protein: CASSPPGTAKGYTF; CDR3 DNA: TGTGCCAGCAGTCCCCCCGGGACAGCAAAAGGCTACACCTTC
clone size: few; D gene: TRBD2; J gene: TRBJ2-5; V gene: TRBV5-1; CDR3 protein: CASSWLTSAYQETQYF; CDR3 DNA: TGCGCCAGCAGCTGGTTAACTAGCGCCTACCAAGAGACCCAGTACTTC
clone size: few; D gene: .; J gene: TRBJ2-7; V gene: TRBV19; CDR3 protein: CASKGLWNEQYF; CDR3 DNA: TGTGCCAGTAAGGGACTCTGGAACGAGCAGTACTTC
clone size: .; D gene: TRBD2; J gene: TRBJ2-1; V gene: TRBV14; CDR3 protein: CASSQGLAGRSYNEQFF; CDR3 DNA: TGTGCCAGCAGCCAGGGATTAGCGGGCCGCTCCTACAATGAGCAGTTCTTC
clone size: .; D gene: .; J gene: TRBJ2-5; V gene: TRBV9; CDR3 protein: CASSSPGEETQYF; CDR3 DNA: TGTGCCAGCAGCTCGCCAGGGGAAGAGACCCAGTACTTC
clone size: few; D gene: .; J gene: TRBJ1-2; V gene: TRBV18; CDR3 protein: CASSPQDRPNYGYTF; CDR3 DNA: TGTGCCAGCTCACCACAGGACAGACCTAACTATGGCTACACCTTC
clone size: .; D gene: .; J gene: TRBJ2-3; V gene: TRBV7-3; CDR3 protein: CASSLKEGTDTQYF; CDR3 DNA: TGTGCCAGCAGCTTAAAGGAGGGCACAGATACGCAGTATTTT
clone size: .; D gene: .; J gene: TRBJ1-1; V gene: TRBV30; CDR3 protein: CAWITDLNTEAFF; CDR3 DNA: TGTGCCTGGATCACAGATTTGAACACTGAAGCTTTCTTT
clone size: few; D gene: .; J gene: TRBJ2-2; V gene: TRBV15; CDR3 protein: CATRPQGTTAGELFF; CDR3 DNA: TGTGCCACCCGCCCCCAGGGGACTACCGCCGGGGAGCTGTTTTTT
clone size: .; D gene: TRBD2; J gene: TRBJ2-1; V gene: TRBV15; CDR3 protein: CATSRDLASGPWGNEQFF; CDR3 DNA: TGTGCCACCAGCAGAGATTTGGCTAGCGGGCCCTGGGGCAATGAGCAGTTCTTC
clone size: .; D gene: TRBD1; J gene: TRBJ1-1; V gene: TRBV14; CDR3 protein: CASSLTGGTEAFF; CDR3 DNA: TGTGCCAGCAGCCTCACAGGGGGCACTGAAGCTTTCTTT
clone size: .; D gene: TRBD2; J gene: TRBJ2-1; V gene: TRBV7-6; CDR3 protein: CASSQGLAGVDEQFF; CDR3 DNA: TGTGCCAGCAGCCAAGGACTAGCGGGAGTCGATGAGCAGTTCTTC
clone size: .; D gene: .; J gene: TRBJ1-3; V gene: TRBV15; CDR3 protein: CATSRDGVPGNTIYF; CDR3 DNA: TGTGCCACCAGCAGAGATGGAGTACCTGGAAACACCATATATTTT
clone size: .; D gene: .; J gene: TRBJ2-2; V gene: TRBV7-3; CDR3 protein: CASSRGQSNTGELFF; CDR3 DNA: TGTGCCAGCAGCCGTGGACAGTCGAACACCGGGGAGCTGTTTTTT
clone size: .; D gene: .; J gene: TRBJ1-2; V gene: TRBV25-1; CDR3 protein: CASRGDYGYTF; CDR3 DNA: TGTGCCAGCAGAGGGGACTATGGCTACACCTTC
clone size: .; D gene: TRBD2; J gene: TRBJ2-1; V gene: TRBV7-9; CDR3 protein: CASTLPGTSEYNEQFF; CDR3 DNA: TGTGCCAGCACCTTACCCGGGACTAGCGAGTACAATGAGCAGTTCTTC
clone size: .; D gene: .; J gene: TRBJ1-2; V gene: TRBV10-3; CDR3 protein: CAIRPGGVHGYTF; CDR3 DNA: TGTGCCATCAGGCCGGGGGGGGTCCATGGCTACACCTTC
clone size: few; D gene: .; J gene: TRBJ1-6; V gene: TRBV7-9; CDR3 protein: CASSLREDSPLHF; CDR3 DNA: TGTGCCAGCAGCTTAAGGGAGGATTCACCCCTCCACTTT
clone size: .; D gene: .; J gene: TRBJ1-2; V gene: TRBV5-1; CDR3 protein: CASSESSGGSEGYTF; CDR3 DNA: TGCGCCAGCAGCGAGTCGTCGGGGGGAAGTGAGGGCTACACCTTC
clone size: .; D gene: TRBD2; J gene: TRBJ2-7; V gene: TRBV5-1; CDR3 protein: CASSSLPGTSGTYEQYF; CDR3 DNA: TGCGCCAGCAGCTCCCTCCCCGGGACTAGCGGGACCTACGAGCAGTACTTC
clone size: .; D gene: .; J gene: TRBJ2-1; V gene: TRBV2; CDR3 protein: CASSVRLANEQFF; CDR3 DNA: TGTGCCAGCAGCGTGCGGCTCGCGAATGAGCAGTTCTTC